This T cell receptor beta chain originates from a study of vaccination and CD4 T cells after COVID-19. Treatment specified: approximately nine-day PBMC culture with coronavirus spike peptide pools or control peptides (ViraFEST assay). Under the ViraFEST approach, antigen-specific T cells were expanded with peptide pools and TCRs subsequently sequenced. This clonotype was counted once. Its antigen remains unknown. The Oncomine TCR Beta short-read assay was what sequenced the DNA obtained from cultured CD4+ T cells. TCRdb used MiXCR to reprocess the PCR reads, holding one entry per CDR3 protein. The table lists 10,000 to 13,000 distinct CDR3 sequences, 60% to 75% of them singletons. The clonotype comes from a human donor who had recovered from COVID-19. Sequenced material: CD4+ T cells from blood, cultured in vitro.

Here the CDR3 reads CASTGRYYEQYF. CDR3 bases: TGTGCCAGCACTGGCAGGTACTACGAGCAGTACTTC. The J gene is TRBJ2-7, the V gene TRBV12-3 or TRBV12-4; D gene uncertain. V lost 7 bases and J 3 bases, leaving 10 bases between the germline ends. This CDR3 has 12 residues.